This TCR beta chain was captured in a study of shared clonotypes between healthy human individuals. This clone is medium-sized (0.01 to 0.1%) in the sample. The table came from immunoSEQ multiplex PCR; TCRdb's copy has only in-frame clones and leaves some out. The data hold approximately 330,000 clones, with roughly 80% observed a single time. HIV-negative, healthy adults without recent acute infections or vaccinations were the donors. Splitting of CD4+ cells produced CD45RA+ naive and CD45RA-negative memory subsets. Germline V gene lookup returns CDR1 SGHRS and CDR2 YFSETQ. The CDR3 has 14 amino acids. V was pared by 7 bases and J by 4 bases, with 8 bases of the junction left unmatched.

This TCR came from a man aged 25 to 40 in good health. Sequenced material: memory CD4+ T cells sorted from blood. Documented subset: CD45RA-negative fraction. V is TRBV5-1 and J is TRBJ2-5; 9 bases match TRBD1. CDR3 region: CASGRQGEGETQYF. The CDR3, as DNA: TGCGCCAGCGGACGACAGGGGGAGGGAGAGACCCAGTACTTC.